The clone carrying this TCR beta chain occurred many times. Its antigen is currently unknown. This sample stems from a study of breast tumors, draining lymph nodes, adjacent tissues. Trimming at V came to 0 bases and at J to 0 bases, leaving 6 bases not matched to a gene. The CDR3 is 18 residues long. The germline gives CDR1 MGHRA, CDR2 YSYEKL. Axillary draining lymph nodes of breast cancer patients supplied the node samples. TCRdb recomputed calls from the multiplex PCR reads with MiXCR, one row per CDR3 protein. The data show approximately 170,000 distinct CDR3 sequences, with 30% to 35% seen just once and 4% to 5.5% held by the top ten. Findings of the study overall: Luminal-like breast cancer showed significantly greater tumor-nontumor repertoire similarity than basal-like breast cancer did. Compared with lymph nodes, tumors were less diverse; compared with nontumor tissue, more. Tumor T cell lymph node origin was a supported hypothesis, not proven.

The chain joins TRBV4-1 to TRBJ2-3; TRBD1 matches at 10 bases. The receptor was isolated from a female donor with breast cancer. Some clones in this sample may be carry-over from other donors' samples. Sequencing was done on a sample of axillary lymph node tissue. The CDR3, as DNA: TGCGCCAGCAGCCAAGATAAAGGGACAGGGGTTAGCACAGATACGCAGTATTTT. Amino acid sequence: CASSQDKGTGVSTDTQYF.